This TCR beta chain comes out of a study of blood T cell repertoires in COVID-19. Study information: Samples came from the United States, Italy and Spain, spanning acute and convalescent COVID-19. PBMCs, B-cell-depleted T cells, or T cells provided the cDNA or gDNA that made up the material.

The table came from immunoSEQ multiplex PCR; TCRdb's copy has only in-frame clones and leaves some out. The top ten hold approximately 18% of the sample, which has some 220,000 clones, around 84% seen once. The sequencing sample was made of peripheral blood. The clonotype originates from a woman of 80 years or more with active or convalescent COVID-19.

The CDR3 reads CASSYSISTEAFF. The CDR3 nucleotides are TGTGCCAGCAGTTACTCGATTAGCACTGAAGCTTTCTTT. V usage is TRBV6-6 and J usage is TRBJ1-1; no reliable D call. CDR1 is MNHNY and CDR2 is SVGAGI in the germline V gene (reference sequence). V lost 0 bases to trimming and J lost 4 bases, with 6 bases between them. The CDR3 runs 13 residues.